This T cell receptor beta chain was documented in a study of cytomegalovirus exposure and HLA in healthy donors. Whole-study results and caveats: Many donors carried some public TCRs, although rarity characterized most TCR sequences. According to a subsequent analysis, TCR clusters from the first cohort were inclined to appear together in the 130 or so validation repertoires. Listed as cytomegalovirus-associated were 150 or so TCR beta chains.

With V trimmed by 3 bases and J by 4 bases, 13 bases remained unmatched. There are 16 residues in the CDR3. The germline gives CDR1 SGDLS, CDR2 YYNGEE. Measured with immunoSEQ multiplex PCR; TCRdb has only the in-frame clones, and not every one. The sample has approximately 260,000 clones; just over 85% are singletons. Worth noting for this clone: Its antigen is currently unknown.

This chain uses TRBV9 with TRBJ2-7, with 7 bases that match TRBD2. The specimen sequenced was PBMCs. The receptor was derived from a young woman in good health and CMV-seronegative. CDR3 loop: CASSARGAGAGYEQYF. CDR3 in DNA: TGTGCCAGCAGCGCCCGAGGGGCGGGAGCGGGATACGAGCAGTACTTC. Using reference TRBV9 and TRBJ2-7 for the parts outside the CDR3, the full variable domain is DSGVTQTPKHLITATGQRVTLRCSPRSGDLSVYWYQQSLDQGLQFLIQYYNGEERAKGNILERFSAQQFPDLHSELNLSSLELGDSALYFCASSARGAGAGYEQYFGPGTRLTVT.